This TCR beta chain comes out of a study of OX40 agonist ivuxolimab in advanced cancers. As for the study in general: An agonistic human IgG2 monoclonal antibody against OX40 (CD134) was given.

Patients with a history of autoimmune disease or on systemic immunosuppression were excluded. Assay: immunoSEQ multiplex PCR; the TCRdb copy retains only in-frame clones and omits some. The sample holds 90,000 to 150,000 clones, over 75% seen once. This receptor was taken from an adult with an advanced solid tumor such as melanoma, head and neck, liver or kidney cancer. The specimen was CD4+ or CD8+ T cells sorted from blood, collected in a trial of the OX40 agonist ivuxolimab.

Here the CDR3 reads CASSAFSSNPGSEAFF. DNA for the CDR3: TGTGCCAGTAGCGCCTTCTCATCTAACCCGGGATCTGAAGCTTTCTTT. This sequence joins TRBV19 and TRBJ1-1; D unresolved. The V gene lost 6 bases and the J gene lost 6 bases, with 23 bases spanning the gap. The CDR3 consists of 16 residues. Germline CDR1 and CDR2: LNHDA and SQIVND (reference sequence).